The TCR beta chain described here comes from a study of cytotoxic CD8 clonotypes in ibrutinib-treated CLL. Germline V CDR1 and CDR2: SGHRS, YFSETQ. V was trimmed by 0 bases and J by 3 bases, leaving 15 bases between them. CDR3 length: 17 residues. Assay: immunoSEQ multiplex PCR; the TCRdb copy retains only in-frame clones and omits some. The table records approximately 210,000 clones, around 72% of them present only once. Sequenced material: PBMCs, taken after 24 months of ibrutinib treatment. The sequence derives from a human donor with chronic lymphocytic leukemia. This chain connects TRBV5-1 to TRBJ1-4; D perhaps matches TRBD1 (5 bases). This CDR3 reads CASSLVSGRKPNEKLFF. The CDR3 nucleotides read TGCGCCAGCAGCTTGGTTTCGGGGCGGAAGCCTAATGAAAAACTGTTTTTT.